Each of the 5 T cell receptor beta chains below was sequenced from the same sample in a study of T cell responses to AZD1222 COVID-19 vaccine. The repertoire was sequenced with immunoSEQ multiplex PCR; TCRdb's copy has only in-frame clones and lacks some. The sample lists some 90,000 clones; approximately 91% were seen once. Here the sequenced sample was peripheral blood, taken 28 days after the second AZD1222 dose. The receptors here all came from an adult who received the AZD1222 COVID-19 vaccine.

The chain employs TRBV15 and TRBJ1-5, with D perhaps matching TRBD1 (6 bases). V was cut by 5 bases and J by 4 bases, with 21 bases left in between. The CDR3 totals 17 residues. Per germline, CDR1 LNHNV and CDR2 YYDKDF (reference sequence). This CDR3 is CATSGGLGGSQNQPQHF. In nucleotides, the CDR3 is TGTGCCACCAGCGGGGGGCTGGGAGGGTCCCAGAATCAGCCCCAGCATTTT.

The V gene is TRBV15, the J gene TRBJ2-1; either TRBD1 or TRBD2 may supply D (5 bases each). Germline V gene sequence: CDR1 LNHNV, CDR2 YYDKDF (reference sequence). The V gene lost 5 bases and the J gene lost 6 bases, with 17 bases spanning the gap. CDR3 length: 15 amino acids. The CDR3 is CATSVGDALGNEQFF. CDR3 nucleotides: TGTGCCACCAGCGTAGGGGACGCCCTTGGCAATGAGCAGTTCTTC.

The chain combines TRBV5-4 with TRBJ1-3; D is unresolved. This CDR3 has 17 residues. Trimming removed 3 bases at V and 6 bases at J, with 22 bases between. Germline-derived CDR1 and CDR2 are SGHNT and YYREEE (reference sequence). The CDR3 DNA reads TGTGCCAGCAGCTCGACCCCCACCCAGCAGGCTCCAAACACCATATATTTT. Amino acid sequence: CASSSTPTQQAPNTIYF.

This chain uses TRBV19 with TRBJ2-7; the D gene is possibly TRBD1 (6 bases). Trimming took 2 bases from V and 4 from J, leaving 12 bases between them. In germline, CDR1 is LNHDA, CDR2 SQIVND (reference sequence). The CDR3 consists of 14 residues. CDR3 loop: CASSIRQGRYEQYF. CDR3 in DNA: TGTGCCAGTAGTATAAGGCAGGGGCGGTACGAGCAGTACTTC.

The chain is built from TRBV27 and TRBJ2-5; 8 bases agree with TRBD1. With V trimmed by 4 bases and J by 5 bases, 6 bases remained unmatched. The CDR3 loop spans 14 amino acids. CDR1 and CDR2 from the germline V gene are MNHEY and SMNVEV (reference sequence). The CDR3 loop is CASSSTGVGETQYF. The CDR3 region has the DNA TGTGCCAGCAGTTCGACAGGGGTTGGGGAGACCCAGTACTTC.